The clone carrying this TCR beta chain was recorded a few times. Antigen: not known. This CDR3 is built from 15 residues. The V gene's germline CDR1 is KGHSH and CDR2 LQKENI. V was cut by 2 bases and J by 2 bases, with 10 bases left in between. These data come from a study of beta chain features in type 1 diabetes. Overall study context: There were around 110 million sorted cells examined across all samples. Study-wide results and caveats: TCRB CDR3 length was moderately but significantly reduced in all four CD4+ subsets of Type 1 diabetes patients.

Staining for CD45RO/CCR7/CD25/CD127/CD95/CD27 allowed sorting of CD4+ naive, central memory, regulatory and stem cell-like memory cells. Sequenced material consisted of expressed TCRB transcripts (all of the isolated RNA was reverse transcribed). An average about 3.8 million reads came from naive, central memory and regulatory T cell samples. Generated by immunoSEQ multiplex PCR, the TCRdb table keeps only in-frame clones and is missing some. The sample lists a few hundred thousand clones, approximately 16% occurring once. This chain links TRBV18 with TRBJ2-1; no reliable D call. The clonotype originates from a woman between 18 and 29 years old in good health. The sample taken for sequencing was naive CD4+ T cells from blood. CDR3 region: CASSPNEAPYNEQFF. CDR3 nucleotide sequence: TGTGCCAGCTCACCAAATGAGGCTCCCTACAATGAGCAGTTCTTC.